This T cell receptor beta chain appears in the sequencing data of a study of blood T cell repertoires in COVID-19. Study in general: Material from acute and convalescent COVID-19 was sourced from the United States, Italy and Spain. In each case, the material was cDNA or gDNA derived from T cells, B-cell-depleted T cells, or PBMCs.

In the authors' workflow: Quantification of nucleated cells was approximated via reference gene primer amplification. Clones were sequenced by immunoSEQ multiplex PCR, and TCRdb holds only the in-frame ones, with some missing. That table supplies the V and J calls and clone size; D and trimming were determined from the DNA. The sample carries some 120,000 clones, roughly four fifths recorded once. The CDR3 sequence is 13 residues long. V was clipped by 3 bases and J by 7 bases; unmatched bases: 3. The receptor was isolated from a human donor in a cohort sampled during active COVID-19. The chain combines TRBV12-3 or TRBV12-4 with TRBJ1-1, with 9 bases that match TRBD1. The sequenced sample was peripheral blood. The CDR3 sequence: CASSFRQGGEAFF. The CDR3 DNA reads as TGTGCCAGCAGTTTCAGACAGGGGGGTGAAGCTTTCTTT.